This entry lists 22 T cell receptor beta chains sequenced from one sample in a study of blood T cell repertoires in COVID-19. Libraries were prepared by immunoSEQ multiplex PCR; TCRdb keeps only in-frame clonotypes and omits some of them. This sample has around 250,000 clones; 90% to 95% occur once, and the top ten carry 1.2%. Sequences were obtained from PBMCs or T cells enriched from blood (not recorded which). The receptor set was obtained from a human donor in a cohort exposed to, infected with or recovered from COVID-19 (not recorded which). The donor label of this sample is uncertain.

This chain connects TRBV30 to TRBJ1-1; D gene uncertain. The CDR3 contains 11 residues. CDR1 GTSNPN and CDR2 SVGIG come from the germline V gene (reference sequence). V lost 4 bases, J lost 5 bases, and 8 bases lay in between. The CDR3 DNA reads as TGTGCCTGGAATACGGGAACTGAAGCTTTCTTT. Its protein is CAWNTGTEAFF.

V and J are TRBV7-9 and TRBJ1-2, with TRBD1 as a possible D gene (6 bases). The ends were cut back, 4 bases at V and 5 bases at J, with 14 bases in the middle. Germline V gene sequence: CDR1 SEHNR, CDR2 FQNEAQ (reference sequence). The CDR3 extends over 14 amino acids. The CDR3 protein is CASSSRGDFYGYTF. The CDR3 region has the DNA TGTGCCAGCAGCTCCAGGGGAGACTTTTATGGCTACACCTTC.

The chain links TRBV4-3 to TRBJ1-1; D is unresolved. Deletions cut 1 base from V and 7 bases from J, with 16 bases between. The CDR3 loop spans 15 amino acids. CDR1 is LGHNA, CDR2 YSLEER, per germline. The CDR3 reads CASSQGWSGIDEAFF. The CDR3 DNA reads TGCGCCAGCAGCCAAGGCTGGTCGGGGATTGATGAAGCTTTCTTT.

CDR3 bases: TGTGCCAGTACCGGGACAGGGGTCAGCCAGCCCCAGCATTTT. Translation gives CASTGTGVSQPQHF. The chain combines TRBV19 with TRBJ1-5, with 10 bases aligning to TRBD1. In germline, CDR1 is LNHDA, CDR2 SQIVND (reference sequence). This CDR3 is built from 14 residues. J gave up 7 bases and V 7 bases, and 7 bases lay outside the gene matches.

The rearrangement joins TRBV7-6 to TRBJ2-5; 9 bases are a match to TRBD2. CDR3 length equals 16 residues. The trim removed 8 bases at V and 0 bases at J, leaving 10 bases unmatched. CDR1 and CDR2 from the germline V gene are SGHVS and FNYEAQ. CDR3: CASSRASGVNQETQYF. CDR3 bases: TGTGCCAGCTCCCGGGCTAGCGGGGTGAACCAAGAGACCCAGTACTTC.

The chain uses TRBV6-5 and TRBJ2-7; D possibly corresponds to TRBD1 (5 bases). CDR3 size: 14 residues. V was clipped by 5 bases and J by 2 bases, with 13 bases between them. Germline V gives CDR1 MNHEY, CDR2 SVGAGI. This CDR3 reads CASSSALGAYEQYF. The CDR3 nucleotides read TGTGCCAGCAGTAGCGCGCTAGGGGCCTACGAGCAGTACTTC.

In DNA, the CDR3 is TGTGCCAGCAGCTCTTCGTGGAGTGGCTACACCTTC. Its translation: CASSSSWSGYTF. V is TRBV5-6 and J is TRBJ1-2; D remains unclear. CDR1 and CDR2 from the germline V gene are SGHDT and YYEEEE. The CDR3 has 12 amino acids. Trimming took off 3 bases at V and 7 bases at J, with 10 bases between the two ends.

The J gene is TRBJ1-1, the V gene TRBV30; 7 nucleotides agree with TRBD1. The V and J ends lost 3 bases and 2 bases, in that order; junction bases with no gene match: 9. The germline CDR1 and CDR2 sequences are GTSNPN and SVGIG (reference sequence). The CDR3 runs 15 residues. In DNA, the CDR3 is TGTGCCTGGAGGGAGAGCAGGGGGTTCAACACTGAAGCTTTCTTT. Protein: CAWRESRGFNTEAFF.

The rearrangement uses TRBV11-2 and TRBJ1-2, with D perhaps matching TRBD1 (5 bases). The germline V gene has CDR1 SGHAT and CDR2 FQNNGV. This CDR3 region has 14 residues. V lost 5 bases and J 6 bases, leaving 16 bases between the germline ends. CDR3 in DNA: TGTGCCAGCAGCCCCAATGTTTTAGGGGATGGCTACACCTTC. It specifies CASSPNVLGDGYTF.

J is TRBJ2-3 and V is TRBV4-1; no definite D call. The germline CDR1 and CDR2 sequences are MGHRA and YSYEKL. The CDR3 is made up of 15 amino acids. V lost 0 bases to trimming and J lost 7 bases, with 14 bases between them. The CDR3 DNA reads TGCGCCAGCAGCCAAGATTCAGACGCCGGGTATACGCAGTATTTT. Residues: CASSQDSDAGYTQYF.

The chain uses TRBV19 and TRBJ1-6; D might be TRBD1 (6 bases). V lost 5 bases, J lost 7 bases, and 15 bases lay in between. Germline V gives CDR1 LNHDA, CDR2 SQIVND (reference sequence). CDR3 length: 15 amino acids. Here the CDR3 reads CASSYLGRGNSPLHF. Here the CDR3 DNA reads TGTGCCAGTAGTTATCTTGGCAGGGGAAATTCACCCCTCCACTTT.

This clone was counted a few times. The chain uses TRBV5-4 and TRBJ1-6, with TRBD1 matching over 7 bases. This CDR3 comprises 14 residues. The V and J ends lost 4 bases and 13 bases, in that order; junction bases with no gene match: 11. Germline CDR1 reads SGHNT; CDR2 reads YYREEE (reference sequence). CDR3 in DNA: TGTGCCAGCAGCCGGGACAGCACGGGGACGCCCCTCCACTTT. Translation: CASSRDSTGTPLHF.

The chain uses TRBV30 and TRBJ2-7, with TRBD1 as a possible D gene (6 bases). The CDR3 contains 13 residues. The V and J ends lost 3 bases and 3 bases respectively, with 12 bases between them. Per the germline V gene, CDR1 is GTSNPN and CDR2 is SVGIG (reference sequence). The CDR3 nucleotides are TGTGCCTGGAGCCGGACAGAGGTCTACGAGCAGTACTTC. It is translated as CAWSRTEVYEQYF.

The chain links TRBV29-1 to TRBJ1-1, with 8 bases identical to TRBD1. The ends lost 7 bases at V and 1 base at J; junction bases unmatched: 5. The CDR3 sequence is 13 residues long. The germline V gene encodes CDR1 SQVTM and CDR2 ANQGSEA. DNA of the CDR3: TGCAGCGCTCCGGGACAGGCGAACACTGAAGCTTTCTTT. Amino acids: CSAPGQANTEAFF. Full variable domain (missing parts from reference TRBV29-1 and TRBJ1-1): SAVISQKPSRDICQRGTSLTIQCQVDSQVTMMFWYRQQPGQSLTLIATANQGSEATYESGFVIDKFPISRPNLTFSTLTVSNMSPEDSSIYLCSAPGQANTEAFFGQGTRLTVV.

The chain has TRBV30 and TRBJ1-1; TRBD1 is a possible D gene (5 bases). Germline V gene sequence: CDR1 GTSNPN, CDR2 SVGIG (reference sequence). The CDR3 contains 11 residues. With 7 bases removed from V and 3 bases from J, the gap between germline ends came to 9 bases. CDR3 bases: TGTGCCTTGTCGGGGGACACTGAAGCTTTCTTT. It specifies CALSGDTEAFF.

The chain recombines TRBV11-3 with TRBJ1-2, with 7 bases identical to TRBD1. From germline, CDR1 is SGHNT and CDR2 YENEEA. V lost 4 bases to trimming and J lost 4 bases; unmatched junction nucleotides: 3. This CDR3 is 13 amino acids long. Here the CDR3 reads CASSSGQSYGYTF. The CDR3 nucleotides are TGTGCCAGCAGCTCGGGACAGTCCTATGGCTACACCTTC.

This chain uses TRBV6-1 with TRBJ1-4; no firm D call. From germline, CDR1 is MNHNS and CDR2 SASEGT. The CDR3 spans 14 residues. The V end lost 1 base, the J end lost 8 bases, and 11 bases lay between the germline ends. CDR3 in amino acids: CASSEVEGGEKLFF. CDR3 in DNA: TGTGCCAGCAGTGAAGTCGAGGGTGGCGAAAAACTGTTTTTT.

The rearrangement links TRBV5-4 to TRBJ1-1; D possibly corresponds to TRBD1 (6 bases). CDR1 SGHNT and CDR2 YYREEE come from the germline V gene (reference sequence). The CDR3 has 17 residues. The V end lost 4 bases, the J end lost 1 base, and 20 bases lay between the germline ends. Here the CDR3 reads CASSVQGGYSANTEAFF. In DNA form, the CDR3 reads TGTGCCAGCAGCGTACAGGGTGGGTATTCAGCGAACACTGAAGCTTTCTTT.

V usage is TRBV3-1 (or the pseudogene TRBV3-2) and J usage is TRBJ1-5; TRBD1 agrees at 7 bases. In germline, CDR1 is LGHDT, CDR2 YNNKEL (reference sequence). V lost 4 bases, J lost 6 bases, and 9 bases stayed unmatched. There are 15 residues in the CDR3. This chain's CDR3 is CASSPDRTSAQPQHF. In DNA form, the CDR3 reads TGTGCCAGCAGCCCGGACAGGACGAGCGCTCAGCCCCAGCATTTT.

This chain uses TRBV6-5 with TRBJ1-3; D gene unclear. Trimming shortened V by 7 bases and J by 3 bases, and 7 bases separated the two germline ends. The V gene's germline CDR1 is MNHEY and CDR2 SVGAGI. This CDR3 spans 12 amino acids. The CDR3: CASTPGGNTIYF. DNA for the CDR3: TGTGCCAGCACCCCCGGTGGAAACACCATATATTTT.

The rearrangement joins TRBV10-3 to TRBJ1-1; D call uncertain. Germline values: CDR1 ENHRY, CDR2 SYGVKD. This CDR3 is 15 amino acids long. V lost 2 bases to trimming and J lost 0 bases, with 10 bases between them. For the CDR3, the DNA is TGTGCCATCAGTGAGGGCGGGGTCATGAACACTGAAGCTTTCTTT. Its protein product is CAISEGGVMNTEAFF.

This clone was picked up one time. This chain links TRBV30 with TRBJ1-5, with D hard to call. CDR3 length equals 14 residues. Germline lookup yields CDR1 GTSNPN and CDR2 SVGIG (reference sequence). With 0 bases removed from V and 12 bases from J, the gap between germline ends came to 18 bases. The CDR3 sequence is CAWSVPGAPSRQHF. In DNA, the CDR3 is TGTGCCTGGAGTGTACCGGGAGCACCTTCCCGCCAGCATTTT.